In this sample, the clone carrying this TCR beta chain turned up a few times. No antigen is known for it. The CDR3 contains 15 residues. Deletions cut 0 bases from V and 3 bases from J, with 8 bases between. Germline CDR1 reads LNHNV; CDR2 reads YYDKDF (reference sequence). Unique molecular identifiers were affixed to single, distinct cDNA molecules. TCRdb reanalysed the 5' RACE reads using MiXCR and keeps one entry per CDR3 protein. The table shows approximately 100,000 distinct CDR3 sequences, with 11% occurring only once. This specimen belongs to a study of early T cells in non-severe SARS-CoV-2 infection. Overall study findings and caveats: The matching step, a VDJdb search, favored anti-spike CD8 responses and missed private and CD4 specificities.

The gene calls are TRBV15 and TRBJ1-4; D is undetermined. Sequenced material: whole blood. The source of this sequence is an adult who was a healthcare worker with PCR-confirmed SARS-CoV-2 infection or an uninfected control (not recorded which). The CDR3 here is CATSREMTPNEKLFF. The CDR3 DNA follows: TGTGCCACCAGCAGAGAAATGACCCCTAATGAAAAACTGTTTTTT.